This TCR beta chain was identified during a study of T cell responses to AZD1222 COVID-19 vaccine. Study findings and constraints: Seropositivity was recorded at baseline in only 5 or 6 AZD1222 recipients. Donors were chiefly white British, with a greater number of females, and clonal diversity was perhaps underestimated. Elevations in Spike-specific TCR breadth and depth followed administration of two AZD1222 doses.

Using immunoSEQ multiplex PCR, the repertoire was profiled, and TCRdb retains in-frame clones only, with some absent. Of tens of thousands of clones listed, roughly nine tenths were seen once; the top ten hold around 3%. About this clone: What it binds is not known.

This TCR was recovered from an adult in good health. The input for sequencing was peripheral blood, taken on day 0 of AZD1222 vaccination.

The CDR3 spells CSVSGGQLGNTIYF. The DNA for the CDR3 is TGCAGCGTCTCCGGAGGACAACTTGGAAACACCATATATTTT. This chain joins TRBV29-1 and TRBJ1-3, with D possibly TRBD1 on 5 matching bases. V was trimmed by 6 bases and J by 3 bases, leaving 15 bases between them. Germline lookup yields CDR1 SQVTM and CDR2 ANQGSEA. The CDR3 runs 14 residues.